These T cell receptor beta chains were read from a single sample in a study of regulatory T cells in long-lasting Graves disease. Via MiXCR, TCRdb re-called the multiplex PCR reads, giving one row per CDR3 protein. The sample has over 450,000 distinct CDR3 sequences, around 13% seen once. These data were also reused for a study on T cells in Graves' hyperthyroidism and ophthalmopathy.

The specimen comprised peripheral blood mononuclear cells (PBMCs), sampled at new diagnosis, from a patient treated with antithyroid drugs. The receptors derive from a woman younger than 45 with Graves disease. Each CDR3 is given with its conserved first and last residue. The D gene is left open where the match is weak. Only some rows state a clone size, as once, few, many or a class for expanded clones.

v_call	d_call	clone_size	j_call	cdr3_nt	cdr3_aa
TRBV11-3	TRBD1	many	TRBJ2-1	TGTGCCAGCAGCGAGGACAGGGTGGGTAGGTCCTACAATGAGCAGTTCTTC	CASSEDRVGRSYNEQFF
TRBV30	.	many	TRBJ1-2	TGTGCCGGTGAGACGTCCGGGTTTTTTTCTCGCACCTTC	CAGETSGFFSRTF
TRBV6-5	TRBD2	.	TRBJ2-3	TGTGCCAGCAGTTCGGGCTCGACTAGCGGGAACACAGATACGCAGTATTTT	CASSSGSTSGNTDTQYF
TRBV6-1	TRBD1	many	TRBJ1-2	TGTGCCAGCAGCCTCGGGACAGCGAACCTCTATGGCTACACCTTC	CASSLGTANLYGYTF
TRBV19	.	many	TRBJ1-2	TGTGCCAGTAGTATCGCAGGGCGGCGGGTGGACTACACCTTC	CASSIAGRRVDYTF
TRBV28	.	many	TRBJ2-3	TGTGCCATTACTACCGGGGCTACGGGCCCAGATACGCAGTATTTT	CAITTGATGPDTQYF
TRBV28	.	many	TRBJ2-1	TGTGCCAGCAGTTTAGGGGGAACCGGAAATGAGCAGTTCTTC	CASSLGGTGNEQFF
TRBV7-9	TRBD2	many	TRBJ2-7	TGTGCCAGCAGCTTCACTACTAGCGGGAGGCGTCACGAGCAGTACTTC	CASSFTTSGRRHEQYF
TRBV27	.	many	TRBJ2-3	TGTGCCAGCAGTTTATCGTGGACAGGCACAGATACGCAGTATTTT	CASSLSWTGTDTQYF
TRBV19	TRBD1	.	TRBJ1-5	TGTGCCAGTAGGCAGGGGGCGATTAGCAATCAGCCCCAGCATTTT	CASRQGAISNQPQHF
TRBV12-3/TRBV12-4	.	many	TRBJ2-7	TGTGCCAGCAGACATTGGGCCAGTCAATCCTACGAGCAGTACTTC	CASRHWASQSYEQYF
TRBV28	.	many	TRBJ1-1	TGTGCCAGCAGTTTAATTCAAGGATCCGGGAACACTGAAGCTTTCTTT	CASSLIQGSGNTEAFF
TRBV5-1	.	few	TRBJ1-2	TGCGCCAGCAGCTTGGGCCCATCCGGGACCAACTATGGCTACACCTTC	CASSLGPSGTNYGYTF
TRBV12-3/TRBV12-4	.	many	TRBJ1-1	TGTGCCAGCAGTTTGGCAGGCTCGGGCACTGAAGCTTTCTTT	CASSLAGSGTEAFF
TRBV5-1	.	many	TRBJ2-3	TGCGCCAGCAGCGTAGGGGCGTTCACAGATACGCAGTATTTT	CASSVGAFTDTQYF
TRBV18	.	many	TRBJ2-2	TGTGCCAGCTCACCACAGGGGCGTCAATCGGAGCTGTTTTTT	CASSPQGRQSELFF
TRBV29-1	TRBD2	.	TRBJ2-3	TGCAGCTTATCCGGGACTAGCGTAACAGATACGCAGTATTTT	CSLSGTSVTDTQYF
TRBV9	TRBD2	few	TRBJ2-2	TGTGCCAGCAGCGTAGGGACTAGCGGGAGTGCCGGGGAGCTGTTTTTT	CASSVGTSGSAGELFF
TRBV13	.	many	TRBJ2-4	TGTGCCAGCAGCCTGGTGAAGAGGAACATTCAGTACTTC	CASSLVKRNIQYF
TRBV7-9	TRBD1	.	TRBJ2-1	TGTGCCAGCAGCTTAGGGACAGGATCCCCTAACAATGAGCAGTTCTTC	CASSLGTGSPNNEQFF
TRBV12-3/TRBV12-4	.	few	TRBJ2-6	TGTGCCAGCAGTTTATGGGGATCTGAGGCCAACGTCCTGACTTTC	CASSLWGSEANVLTF
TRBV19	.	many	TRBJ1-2	TGTGCCAGTACCCCCCAGGCGGACAAGATCCTCTATGGCTACACCTTC	CASTPQADKILYGYTF
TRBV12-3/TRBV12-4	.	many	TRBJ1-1	TGTGCCAGCAGTTTCAAAGCCAGGGAAGCTTTCTTT	CASSFKAREAFF
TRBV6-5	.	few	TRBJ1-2	TGTGCCAGCAGTTACTCCCCGGGACGGATTAACTATGGCTACACCTTC	CASSYSPGRINYGYTF